The 19 T cell receptor beta chains in this list originate from one sample, sequenced in a study of CD8+CD57+ T cells in acquired aplastic anemia. Researchers used genomic DNA as the template to profile TCR beta VDJ and CDR3. One entry per CDR3 protein results from TCRdb running MiXCR on the reads. The table has 400,000 to 450,000 distinct CDR3 sequences, just under 70% seen once. The sequencing input was sorted CD4+, CD8+, or CD8+CD57+ T cells (not recorded which) from PBMCs. The origin of the receptors is a human donor in good health, serving as a control.

The CDR3 spells CATSREDRDRGPYEQYF. For the CDR3, the DNA is TGTGCCACCAGCAGGGAGGATCGGGACAGGGGGCCCTACGAGCAGTACTTC. V usage is TRBV15 and J usage is TRBJ2-7, with TRBD1 matching 12 bases. V shed 3 bases, J shed 2 bases, and the junction held 8 bases outside the gene matches. The CDR3 runs 17 residues. Germline loops: CDR1 LNHNV, CDR2 YYDKDF (reference sequence).

The chain combines TRBV9 with TRBJ1-2; 7 bases line up with TRBD1. The V segment lost 5 bases and the J segment 9 bases; nucleotides outside the gene matches: 13. The CDR3 sequence is 14 residues long. Germline CDR1 reads SGDLS; CDR2 reads YYNGEE. CDR3 in amino acids: CASRYGTEEDRYTF. The CDR3 nucleotides read TGTGCCAGCAGGTACGGGACAGAGGAAGATCGCTACACCTTC.

This clonotype was seen many times. The V gene is TRBV9, the J gene TRBJ2-2, with a weak D call TRBD1 (7 bases). V was clipped by 4 bases and J by 6 bases, with 16 bases between them. CDR1 SGDLS and CDR2 YYNGEE come from the germline V gene. The CDR3 extends over 15 amino acids. CDR3 in amino acids: CASSPRGVLAGELFF. As DNA, the CDR3 is TGTGCCAGCAGCCCCAGGGGGGTGTTAGCCGGGGAGCTGTTTTTT. The whole variable domain, remainder taken from reference TRBV9 and TRBJ2-2, is DSGVTQTPKHLITATGQRVTLRCSPRSGDLSVYWYQQSLDQGLQFLIQYYNGEERAKGNILERFSAQQFPDLHSELNLSSLELGDSALYFCASSPRGVLAGELFFGEGSRLTVL.

The chain links TRBV7-3 to TRBJ2-6; D is uncertain. CDR1 SGHTA and CDR2 FQGTGA come from the germline V gene. Trimming left V 6 bases short and J 1 base short, with 13 bases between. The CDR3 sequence is 16 residues long. For the CDR3, the DNA is TGTGCCAGCAGTCCCTCCGCAATTTCTGGGGCCAACGTCCTGACTTTC. Amino acid sequence: CASSPSAISGANVLTF.

The sample holds many counts of this clonotype. This may be a read error, as it is one base from a much larger clone. This chain joins TRBV10-3 and TRBJ1-1, with D unclear. Germline V CDR1 and CDR2: ENHRY, SYGVKD. The CDR3 runs to 15 residues. CDR3 sequence reads: CAVSEEMDGNTEAFF. The CDR3 bases are TGTGCCGTCAGTGAGGAAATGGACGGTAACACTGAAGCTTTCTTT.

The chain combines TRBV20-1 with TRBJ1-2, with a tentative D call TRBD1 (5 bases). With 6 bases removed from V and 6 bases from J, the gap between germline ends came to 20 bases. Germline V gene lookup returns CDR1 DFQATT and CDR2 SNEGSKA (reference sequence). The CDR3 has 14 residues. CDR3 region: CSALEGRDYDGYTF. CDR3 in DNA: TGCAGTGCCCTAGAAGGCAGGGACTATGATGGCTACACCTTC.

This clonotype was seen at least ten times. The CDR3 DNA follows: TGTGCCAGCAGCCCAGACCTTCAAGACTATGGCTACACCTTC. As protein: CASSPDLQDYGYTF. The chain uses TRBV7-9 and TRBJ1-2; D not certain. CDR1 SEHNR and CDR2 FQNEAQ come from the germline V gene (reference sequence). The CDR3 covers 14 residues. V was pared by 5 bases and J by 3 bases, with 13 bases between. The variable domain in full, completed from reference TRBV7-9 and TRBJ1-2, reads DTGVSQNPRHKITKRGQNVTFRCDPISEHNRLYWYRQTLGQGPEFLTYFQNEAQLEKSRLLSDRFSAERPKGSFSTLEIQRTEQGDSAMYLCASSPDLQDYGYTFGSGTRLTVV.

About this clonotype: A read error may be the cause here, since a much bigger clone is one base away. The rearrangement links TRBV6-1 to TRBJ1-2; D is undetermined. The CDR3 runs 13 residues. Trimming removed 7 bases from V and 4 bases from J, with 13 bases in between. Germline CDR1 reads MNHNS; CDR2 reads SASEGT. Here the CDR3 reads CASKEAGSYGYTF. In DNA, the CDR3 is TGTGCCAGCAAAGAGGCAGGAAGCTATGGCTACACCTTC.

This clonotype has ten or more counts. The chain couples TRBV6-4 to TRBJ1-1; tentative D call: TRBD1 (5 bases). V was shortened by 6 bases and J by 1 base, with 12 bases between the two germline ends. The germline gives CDR1 MRHNA, CDR2 SNTAGT. The CDR3 consists of 14 residues. The CDR3 coding sequence is TGTGCCAGCAGCCAATCGACAGAGAACACTGAAGCTTTCTTT. Translation: CASSQSTENTEAFF.

The chain combines TRBV25-1 with TRBJ1-1, with 7 bases identical to TRBD1. Germline V CDR1 and CDR2: MGHDK, SYGVNS. The V and J ends lost 6 bases and 5 bases, in that order; junction bases with no gene match: 3. The CDR3 runs 12 residues. The CDR3 nucleotides are TGTGCCAGCAGACAGGGGTGGACTGAAGCTTTCTTT. This translates into CASRQGWTEAFF.

The CDR3 DNA reads as TGTGCCAGCAGCGATCCAGGGGCCAACACAAACTATGGCTACACCTTC. Amino acids: CASSDPGANTNYGYTF. V usage is TRBV9 and J usage is TRBJ1-2; D might be TRBD1 (6 bases). Germline V lookup: CDR1 SGDLS, CDR2 YYNGEE. Trimming pared 3 bases from V and 2 bases from J, leaving 17 bases between. The CDR3 runs 16 residues.

The chain joins TRBV7-2 to TRBJ1-2, with D unresolved. Germline V CDR1 and CDR2: SGHTA, FQGNSA. This CDR3 is built from 9 residues. In DNA form, the CDR3 reads TGTGCTAGACATACCGGCTACACCTTC. Translated, it gives CARHTGYTF.

The chain has TRBV15 and TRBJ2-5, with D perhaps given as TRBD1 or TRBD2 (5 bases each). The CDR3 contains 15 residues. Germline V CDR1 and CDR2: LNHNV, YYDKDF (reference sequence). V was pared by 5 bases and J by 5 bases, with 18 bases between. CDR3 region: CATSGTQGMGETQYF. The CDR3 DNA follows: TGTGCCACCAGCGGGACGCAGGGTATGGGGGAGACCCAGTACTTC.

On this clonotype: The conserved closing phenylalanine or tryptophan is absent in this CDR3, likely reflecting a read error. The DNA is omitted, as the CDR3 cannot be located on it reliably, and the CDR3 follows TCRdb's listing. The CDR3 protein is CASSVRGGLNTEAFV. This chain links TRBV9 with TRBJ1-1; the table's D call TRBD1 went unverified against the DNA. Germline V gene sequence: CDR1 SGDLS, CDR2 YYNGEE. The CDR3 length equals 15 residues, ends included.

For this clonotype: The conserved final phenylalanine or tryptophan is absent from the CDR3, which likely points to a read error. The DNA is left out, because the CDR3 cannot be placed on it with certainty; the CDR3 is given as TCRdb lists it. V and J are TRBV7-3 and TRBJ1-4. Germline CDR1 SGHTA, CDR2 FQGTGA. The CDR3 length equals 13 residues, ends included. CDR3 in amino acids: CASSSIVCEELLS.

The chain carries TRBV19 and TRBJ2-5, with D perhaps matching TRBD1 or TRBD2 (5 bases each). Trimming cost V 5 bases and J 5 bases, with 33 bases left between them. CDR3 length equals 20 residues. Germline CDR1 reads LNHDA; CDR2 reads SQIVND (reference sequence). The CDR3 nucleotides read TGTGCCAGTAGTCCAAGGGCCAGCAGTTTTGGGACGGGGTCCGCCGAGACCCAGTACTTC. This codes for CASSPRASSFGTGSAETQYF.

To note about this clonotype: Its ends do not fully match the called genes, so a read error is possible. CDR3 bases: TGTGCCAGCAGTTTGGTGCCTTGCTACAATGAGCAGTTCTTC. Protein product: CASSLVPCYNEQFF. The V and J genes are TRBV5-8 and TRBJ2-7; no clear D. The J call may be wrong; the DNA end is better matched by TRBJ2-1. The CDR3 consists of 14 residues. Per germline, CDR1 SGHTS and CDR2 YDEGEE.

Concerning this clonotype: Because it lacks the conserved phenylalanine or tryptophan at the end, this CDR3 is likely a read error. No DNA is shown, since the ends of the CDR3 on it are uncertain; the CDR3 is the one TCRdb lists. The CDR3 region is CASNSEARTSYETTFG. The chain employs TRBV2 and TRBJ2-5; the D segment call TRBD2 is taken from the table without a DNA check. The CDR3 sequence runs 16 residues, both termini included. Germline V gene sequence: CDR1 SNHLY, CDR2 FYNNEI.

The chain links TRBV9 to TRBJ2-3; no clear D. CDR1 is SGDLS, CDR2 YYNGEE, per germline. V lost 3 bases and J lost 14, with 22 bases in between. The CDR3 has 14 residues. The CDR3 sequence: CASSAATMGGYTYF. Here the CDR3 DNA reads TGTGCCAGCAGCGCAGCTACGATGGGTGGCTACACGTATTTT.